This entry features one T cell receptor beta chain sequence. A few counts support this clonotype. Which antigen it targets is not known. No much larger clone exists at a distance of one base, and base qualities are not known. The library was obtained by RT-PCR. For sequencing, a NextSeq 550 was employed. In-frame beta chains were kept once TCRdb had trimmed the public reads at Q25 with fastp and called clones with MiXCR. Each CDR3 protein appears once, grouped with its most common genes and DNA. The sample includes roughly 200,000 distinct CDR3 sequences, with around 40% observed a single time. The ten largest clones take up around a tenth of the sample. The data derive from a study of patients and donors after allogeneic stem cell transplantation (dated by TCRdb to 2018 to 2021). This TCR was recovered from a human donor who was either an allogeneic HSCT recipient or a stem cell or donor lymphocyte infusion donor (not recorded which). It is not recorded whose cells these are; they may come from a transplant donor. Sequencing was done on a sample of blood, either unsorted or a sorted T cell fraction (not recorded which).

Read as DNA, the sequence is TGTGCCAGCAGTGAAGTGGGGCAGCTCACCGGGGAGCTGTTTTTT. It translates to CASSEVGQLTGELFF. The receptor chain draws on TRBV2 and TRBJ2-2; a tentative D call is TRBD1 (5 bases match). Including cysteine and phenylalanine, the CDR3 has 15 amino acids. Just the 45-base CDR3 DNA is kept, in frame starting at base 1. V was cut back by 1 base and J by 4 bases, leaving a gap of 10 bases between them. From the germline V gene, CDR1 is SNHLY and CDR2 is FYNNEI.